Listed below are T cell receptor beta chains from one sample, sequenced in a study of shared clonotypes between healthy human individuals. The protocol was immunoSEQ multiplex PCR, while the TCRdb copy is restricted to in-frame clones and leaves out a portion. The table has over a million clones, around 98.5% seen once. Sequenced input: naive CD4+ T cells sorted from blood. These receptors were taken from a man aged 25 to 45 in good health. The CDR3 runs from the conserved cysteine through the conserved F or W. A D gene is named only where the DNA matches it firmly.

D gene: .
J gene: TRBJ2-2
V gene: TRBV11-3
CDR3 length: 15
CDR3 DNA: TGTGCCAGCAGCTTAATTTCAGGGAACACCGGGGAGCTGTTTTTT
CDR3 protein: CASSLISGNTGELFF

D gene: .
J gene: TRBJ1-1
V gene: TRBV5-8
CDR3 length: 13
CDR3 DNA: TGTGCCAGCAGCATATGGGTGAACACTGAAGCTTTCTTT
CDR3 protein: CASSIWVNTEAFF

D gene: .
J gene: TRBJ2-3
V gene: TRBV5-1
CDR3 length: 15
CDR3 DNA: TGCGCCAGCAGCTTGGCCGGCGTAGCATCAGATACGCAGTATTTT
CDR3 protein: CASSLAGVASDTQYF

D gene: .
J gene: TRBJ1-5
V gene: TRBV28
CDR3 length: 14
CDR3 DNA: TGTGCCAGCAGTTTGCTACCGGACAATCAGCCCCAGCATTTT
CDR3 protein: CASSLLPDNQPQHF

D gene: .
J gene: TRBJ2-2
V gene: TRBV28
CDR3 length: 12
CDR3 DNA: TGTGCCAGCAGCCCTGGCGCCGGGGAGCTGTTTTTT
CDR3 protein: CASSPGAGELFF

D gene: .
J gene: TRBJ1-4
V gene: TRBV29-1
CDR3 length: 12
CDR3 DNA: TGCAGCGTTGCCCGAACTAATGAAAAACTGTTTTTT
CDR3 protein: CSVARTNEKLFF

D gene: TRBD1
J gene: TRBJ2-1
V gene: TRBV4-3
CDR3 length: 17
CDR3 DNA: TGCGCCAGCAGCCATGAGCCGGGACAGGGGTCCTGGAGTGAGCAGTTCTTC
CDR3 protein: CASSHEPGQGSWSEQFF

D gene: .
J gene: TRBJ1-4
V gene: TRBV5-1
CDR3 length: 13
CDR3 DNA: TGCGCCAGCAGCGGACAACGTAGAGAAAAACTGTTTTTT
CDR3 protein: CASSGQRREKLFF

D gene: .
J gene: TRBJ1-4
V gene: TRBV25-1
CDR3 length: 15
CDR3 DNA: TGTGCCAGCAGTGAATTTGGGGGCTACGGTGAAAAACTGTTTTTT
CDR3 protein: CASSEFGGYGEKLFF

D gene: TRBD1
J gene: TRBJ2-3
V gene: TRBV5-1
CDR3 length: 16
CDR3 DNA: TGCGCCAGCAGCCTCGGACAGGGGGTGGGCACAGATACGCAGTATTTT
CDR3 protein: CASSLGQGVGTDTQYF

D gene: .
J gene: TRBJ2-1
V gene: TRBV4-3
CDR3 length: 17
CDR3 DNA: TGCGCCAGCAGCCAAGATCTGGGCCCTGGGCTCTCCAATGAGCAGTTCTTC
CDR3 protein: CASSQDLGPGLSNEQFF

D gene: TRBD1
J gene: TRBJ1-3
V gene: TRBV28
CDR3 length: 16
CDR3 DNA: TGTGCCAGCAGTTTGGGACAGGAGAGCTCTGGAAACACCATATATTTT
CDR3 protein: CASSLGQESSGNTIYF